The 7 T cell receptor beta chains reported below all come from one sample, sequenced in a study of T cell responses to AZD1222 COVID-19 vaccine. Using immunoSEQ multiplex PCR, the repertoire was profiled, and TCRdb retains in-frame clones only, with some absent. Of 120,000 to 150,000 clones listed, roughly 88% are singletons. This material consisted of peripheral blood, taken on day 0 of MenACWY control vaccination. These receptor sequences come from an adult in good health.

The genes are TRBV3-1 (or the pseudogene TRBV3-2) and TRBJ1-2, with D possibly TRBD1 on 5 matching bases. CDR1 and CDR2 from the germline V gene are LGHDT and YNNKEL (reference sequence). CDR3 length equals 16 residues. The V and J ends lost 0 bases and 7 bases respectively, with 18 bases between them. Here the CDR3 DNA reads TGTGCCAGCAGCCAAGAAAGGGGAGCAGGAGTAGGTGGCTACACCTTC. Its protein product is CASSQERGAGVGGYTF.

The V and J genes are TRBV24-1 and TRBJ2-7; 7 bases align to TRBD1. The CDR3 is 13 residues long. CDR1 KGHDR and CDR2 SFDVKD come from the germline V gene. The J segment lost 7 bases and the V segment lost 3 bases, leaving 5 bases of the junction unmatched. The CDR3: CATSDQQGREQYF. The CDR3 DNA sequence: TGTGCCACCAGTGATCAACAGGGGCGGGAGCAGTACTTC.

The gene calls are TRBV3-1 (or the pseudogene TRBV3-2) and TRBJ1-2; perhaps TRBD1 as D (5 bases). The CDR3 is 13 residues long. The germline gives CDR1 LGHDT, CDR2 YNNKEL (reference sequence). The V end was cut by 5 bases, the J end by 13 bases, with 20 bases between. The CDR3 DNA reads as TGTGCCAGCAGCGATTACCGCGGGGGTTCGGGCACCTTC. This codes for CASSDYRGGSGTF.

The rearrangement uses TRBV3-1 (or the pseudogene TRBV3-2) and TRBJ2-2; D is uncertain. CDR3 size: 14 residues. Germline V gene lookup returns CDR1 LGHDT and CDR2 YNNKEL (reference sequence). The V end lost 0 bases, the J end lost 4 bases, and 6 bases lay between the germline ends. The chain's CDR3 is CASSQESSTGELFF. CDR3 bases: TGTGCCAGCAGCCAAGAGTCTTCCACCGGGGAGCTGTTTTTT.

The V gene is TRBV7-9, the J gene TRBJ1-1; 9 bases fit TRBD1. V lost 4 bases, J lost 5 bases, and 8 bases stayed unmatched. Per the germline V gene, CDR1 is SEHNR and CDR2 is FQNEAQ (reference sequence). This CDR3 has 15 residues. CDR3 region: CASSSPGQGRTEAFF. The CDR3 DNA is TGTGCCAGCAGCTCCCCCGGACAGGGGAGGACTGAAGCTTTCTTT.

The rearrangement uses TRBV6-5 and TRBJ2-2; D uncertain. CDR1 is MNHEY, CDR2 SVGAGI, per germline. The CDR3 extends over 14 amino acids. V lost 6 bases and J lost 4, with 12 bases in between. The CDR3 spells CASRGNYGTGELFF. CDR3 coding DNA: TGTGCCAGCAGGGGTAATTATGGCACCGGGGAGCTGTTTTTT.

This clone was counted a few times. The rearrangement links TRBV19 to TRBJ2-3; maybe TRBD2 (5 bases). CDR1 is LNHDA and CDR2 is SQIVND in the germline V gene (reference sequence). Trimming took off 0 bases at V and 6 bases at J, with 10 bases between the two ends. The CDR3 loop spans 14 amino acids. DNA for the CDR3: TGTGCCAGTAGTATAGACGTCGGGGTTGATACGCAGTATTTT. It codes for CASSIDVGVDTQYF.